This T cell receptor beta chain is drawn from a study of cytomegalovirus exposure and HLA in healthy donors. V gave up 1 base and J gave up 7 bases, with 18 bases separating them. CDR1 SGHVS and CDR2 FNYEAQ come from the germline V gene. This CDR3 region has 16 residues. Primers: 60 Vbeta forward and 13 Jbeta reverse. Clones were read by immunoSEQ multiplex PCR, and TCRdb kept only the in-frame ones, dropping some. The sample contains more than 150,000 clones, roughly four fifths of which appear only once. Despite likely unrecorded immune exposures, the donors were nominally healthy at the time of sampling.

This sequence was found in a woman aged 18 to 35 in good health and CMV-seropositive. Material for sequencing was PBMCs. The rearrangement uses TRBV7-6 and TRBJ2-3; D gene unclear. DNA for the CDR3: TGTGCCAGCAGCTTAGTGGGCCAACTCCAGACAAATACGCAGTATTTT. This translates into CASSLVGQLQTNTQYF.